Listed here are 18 T cell receptor beta chains from one sample, sequenced in a study of OX40 agonist ivuxolimab in advanced cancers. Clones were sequenced by immunoSEQ multiplex PCR, and TCRdb holds only the in-frame ones, with some missing. The top ten clones hold 4% to 5% of a sample with about 33,000 clones, about 87% of them seen once. Sequences were derived from CD4+ or CD8+ T cells sorted from blood, sampled in a trial of the OX40 agonist ivuxolimab. These receptors were collected from an adult with an advanced solid tumor such as melanoma, head and neck, liver or kidney cancer.

This chain connects TRBV7-2 to TRBJ2-4; D gene unclear. The CDR3 totals 14 residues. V shed 1 base and J shed 10 bases, with 14 bases lying between them. Germline lookup yields CDR1 SGHTA and CDR2 FQGNSA. The CDR3 sequence is CASSLGLQNNIQYF. CDR3 bases: TGTGCCAGCAGCTTAGGGCTTCAGAACAATATTCAGTACTTC.

This chain uses TRBV2 with TRBJ2-7; D is unclear. The CDR3 covers 13 residues. Deletions cut 4 bases from V and 0 bases from J, with 7 bases between. Looked up from germline, CDR1 is SNHLY and CDR2 is FYNNEI. The CDR3 DNA is TGTGCCAGCAGTGTCTCCAGCTCCTACGAGCAGTACTTC. Protein: CASSVSSSYEQYF.

The DNA of the CDR3 is TGTGCCAGCAGTGCAGGGAATCAGCCCCAGCATTTT. Encoded protein: CASSAGNQPQHF. The chain uses TRBV2 and TRBJ1-5; D perhaps matches TRBD1 (5 bases). V was pared by 4 bases and J by 4 bases, with 5 bases between. This CDR3 is 12 amino acids long. Germline lookup yields CDR1 SNHLY and CDR2 FYNNEI.

The genes are TRBV9 and TRBJ2-7; D is perhaps TRBD2 (5 bases). V lost 7 bases and J 3 bases, leaving 14 bases between the germline ends. Germline V gene lookup returns CDR1 SGDLS and CDR2 YYNGEE. This CDR3 region has 13 residues. Here the CDR3 reads CASGSPGIYEQYF. As DNA, the CDR3 is TGTGCCAGCGGGTCACCGGGAATCTACGAGCAGTACTTC.

The chain recombines TRBV19 with TRBJ1-2, with 10 bases that match TRBD1. Trimming at V came to 5 bases and at J to 5 bases, leaving 8 bases not matched to a gene. CDR1 is LNHDA and CDR2 is SQIVND in the germline V gene (reference sequence). The CDR3 has 15 amino acids. CDR3 loop: CASSFSRTGGYGYTF. DNA for the CDR3: TGTGCCAGTAGTTTTTCCCGGACAGGGGGATATGGCTACACCTTC.

This chain links TRBV11-3 with TRBJ2-2, with a tentative D call TRBD2 (6 bases). The germline CDR1 and CDR2 sequences are SGHNT and YENEEA. CDR3 size: 14 residues. Trimming shortened V by 7 bases and J by 5 bases, and 14 bases separated the two germline ends. The CDR3, as DNA: TGTGCCAGCACCCCGGGGGATGGGACCGGGGAGCTGTTTTTT. This translates into CASTPGDGTGELFF.

The chain uses TRBV7-2 and TRBJ1-4; weak D call: TRBD1 (6 bases). V was pared by 11 bases and J by 1 base, with 14 bases between. The germline CDR1 and CDR2 sequences are SGHTA and FQGNSA. The CDR3 loop spans 14 amino acids. The CDR3 coding sequence is TGTGCCTCGCGGGGGCGGGGAACTAATGAAAAACTGTTTTTT. As protein: CASRGRGTNEKLFF.

Written as DNA, the CDR3 is TGTGCCAGCAGCTTAGGGACAGGTACCGGCAATGAGCAGTTCTTC. It yields the protein CASSLGTGTGNEQFF. This chain links TRBV5-5 with TRBJ2-1; 8 nucleotides match TRBD1. The J segment lost 6 bases and the V segment lost 2 bases, leaving 7 bases of the junction unmatched. The CDR3 sequence is 15 residues long. The germline V gene has CDR1 SGHKS and CDR2 YYEKEE (reference sequence). Full variable domain (remainder filled in from reference TRBV5-5 and TRBJ2-1): DAGVTQSPTHLIKTRGQQVTLRCSPISGHKSVSWYQQVLGQGPQFIFQYYEKEERGRGNFPDRFSARQFPNYSSELNVNALLLGDSALYLCASSLGTGTGNEQFFGPGTRLTVL.

The chain combines TRBV7-6 with TRBJ2-2, with a tentative D call TRBD2 (7 bases). Trimming left V 5 bases short and J 12 bases short, with 19 bases between. CDR1 SGHVS and CDR2 FNYEAQ come from the germline V gene. This CDR3 spans 14 amino acids. The CDR3 here is CASSPRPGRGKLFF. The CDR3 coding sequence is TGTGCCAGCAGCCCCCGCCCGGGGAGGGGGAAGCTGTTTTTT.

The chain carries TRBV6-1 and TRBJ1-1, with TRBD1 as a possible D gene (6 bases). V dropped 7 bases and J dropped 0 bases, with 12 bases sitting between them. CDR3 size: 14 residues. Germline V gene sequence: CDR1 MNHNS, CDR2 SASEGT. The CDR3 DNA reads TGTGCCAGCACCAGGACAGATATGAACACTGAAGCTTTCTTT. Its protein product is CASTRTDMNTEAFF.

This clone has only one observation. The junction does not match germline at one end; this may be a read error. The chain is built from TRBV2 and TRBJ2-7, with D possibly being TRBD2 (7 bases). The CDR3 contains 13 residues. Germline V gene data show CDR1 as SNHLY and CDR2 as FYNNEI. The CDR3 loop reads CASSVSAGAALNF. DNA of the CDR3: TGTGCCAGCAGTGTGTCGGCGGGGGCCGCCCTCAACTTC.

The chain combines TRBV2 with TRBJ1-1; 7 nucleotides align to TRBD1. V dropped 5 bases and J dropped 5; count of bases not matched to a gene: 17. Germline CDR1 SNHLY, CDR2 FYNNEI. CDR3 length: 17 amino acids. The CDR3 DNA reads TGTGCCAGCAGTCCACCTCCTTCGACAGGGAGGAGGACTGAAGCTTTCTTT. Translating it yields CASSPPPSTGRRTEAFF.

This sequence joins TRBV6-1 and TRBJ1-6; D uncertain. The germline V gene encodes CDR1 MNHNS and CDR2 SASEGT. The CDR3 runs 14 residues. V lost 6 bases and J lost 9, with 15 bases in between. The chain's CDR3 is CASREFEGGSPLHF. The CDR3 DNA reads TGTGCCAGCAGGGAATTTGAGGGCGGTTCACCCCTCCACTTT.

The chain employs TRBV23-1 and TRBJ2-7, with D possibly TRBD2 on 6 matching bases. TRBV23-1 is annotated as an ORF whose role is uncertain. V dropped 0 bases and J dropped 3 bases, with 18 bases sitting between them. This CDR3 region has 17 residues. CDR3: CASSQSEGSGKDYEQYF. The CDR3 DNA reads TGCGCCAGCAGTCAATCGGAGGGGTCAGGGAAGGACTACGAGCAGTACTTC.

The V and J genes are TRBV7-2 and TRBJ1-6, with unresolved D. Germline V gene sequence: CDR1 SGHTA, CDR2 FQGNSA. The CDR3 loop spans 17 amino acids. The germline V and J ends were trimmed by 3 bases and 6 bases, with 18 bases remaining between them. The CDR3 region is CASSFPPTKSRNSPLHF. The CDR3 nucleotides are TGTGCCAGCAGCTTCCCTCCGACTAAGTCCCGTAATTCACCCCTCCACTTT. Combining the CDR3 with reference TRBV7-2 and TRBJ1-6 gives the whole variable domain GAGVSQSPSNKVTEKGKDVELRCDPISGHTALYWYRQSLGQGLEFLIYFQGNSAPDKSGLPSDRFSAERTGGSVSTLTIQRTQQEDSAVYLCASSFPPTKSRNSPLHFGNGTRLTVT.

The rearrangement links TRBV29-1 to TRBJ2-7, with D possibly TRBD2 on 5 matching bases. The germline V and J ends were trimmed by 3 bases and 6 bases, with 15 bases remaining between them. Per germline, CDR1 SQVTM and CDR2 ANQGSEA. There are 13 residues in the CDR3. CDR3 coding DNA: TGCAGCGTTGATTTGAGGATCGGAGGCGAGCAGTACTTC. Its protein product is CSVDLRIGGEQYF.

CDR3 bases: TGTGCCAGCAGTGACCAGGGGGGGTTGAAGCAAGAGACCCAGTACTTC. Protein: CASSDQGGLKQETQYF. The chain joins TRBV2 to TRBJ2-5; D may correspond to TRBD1 or TRBD2 (7 bases each). Trimming took off 3 bases at V and 2 bases at J, with 16 bases between the two ends. In germline, CDR1 is SNHLY, CDR2 FYNNEI. The CDR3 contains 16 residues.

This clone is termed medium-sized. The gene calls are TRBV6-5 and TRBJ1-6; D gene uncertain. Deletions cut 4 bases from V and 7 bases from J, with 11 bases between. This CDR3 is 14 amino acids long. Germline loops: CDR1 MNHEY, CDR2 SVGAGI. The CDR3 DNA sequence: TGTGCCAGCAGTTCCCGCGTCAAGAATTCACCCCTCCACTTT. This sequence encodes CASSSRVKNSPLHF.